This T cell receptor (beta chain) originates from a study of T cell changes during pregnancy in multiple sclerosis. The data were produced by immunoSEQ multiplex PCR, yet TCRdb's version contains in-frame clones alone and is incomplete. The table lists tens of thousands of clones, over 80% of them singletons. The CDR3 runs to 15 residues. V was shortened by 3 bases and J by 3 bases, with 16 bases between the two germline ends. Looked up from germline, CDR1 is GTSNPN and CDR2 is SVGIG (reference sequence). This clone is a singleton in its sample. This material consisted of CD8+ T cells from peripheral blood mononuclear cells, taken in the third trimester of pregnancy. The chain is built from TRBV30 and TRBJ2-3; D uncertain. This TCR derives from a female donor in good health, enrolled as a control in a pregnancy study. The CDR3 DNA is TGTGCCTGGAGATCTAGTGACGGCCGGACAGATACGCAGTATTTT. Translation gives CAWRSSDGRTDTQYF.